One sample yielded the 16 T cell receptor beta chains listed below, sequenced in a study of response to subunit inactivated influenza vaccine. TCRdb analysed the RT-PCR reads with MiXCR anew, one entry per CDR3 protein. The sample holds hundreds of thousands of distinct CDR3 sequences; less than 20% are singletons and the top ten take approximately 10%. The sample was PBMCs from blood, taken 5 days after vaccination. The receptors shown here come from a man between 45 and 60 years old who received an inactivated influenza vaccine.

The chain is built from TRBV5-1 and TRBJ2-6; 9 bases are shared with TRBD2. Germline V gene lookup returns CDR1 SGHRS and CDR2 YFSETQ. This CDR3 spans 18 amino acids. V was clipped by 4 bases and J by 1 base; unmatched bases: 9. The CDR3 loop is CASSLPGSGGSGANVLTF. CDR3 in DNA: TGCGCCAGCAGCCTCCCGGGTAGCGGGGGTTCTGGGGCCAACGTCCTGACTTTC. The whole variable domain, remainder taken from reference TRBV5-1 and TRBJ2-6, is KAGVTQTPRYLIKTRGQQVTLSCSPISGHRSVSWYQQTPGQGLQFLFEYFSETQRNKGNFPGRFSGRQFSNSRSEMNVSTLELGDSALYLCASSLPGSGGSGANVLTFGAGSRLTVL.

This clonotype came up many times. The chain combines TRBV5-1 with TRBJ2-7, with 7 bases fitting TRBD1. Germline V CDR1 and CDR2: SGHRS, YFSETQ. This CDR3 has 17 residues. Losses at the gene ends were 2 bases for V and 3 bases for J; bases not matched to a gene: 14. The CDR3, as DNA: TGCGCCAGCAGCTTAGACTTCGATTGGACAGGAAACTACGAGCAGTACTTC. It translates to CASSLDFDWTGNYEQYF.

V usage is TRBV20-1 and J usage is TRBJ2-1; TRBD2 aligns across 7 bases. Germline CDR1 is DFQATT and CDR2 is SNEGSKA (reference sequence). CDR3 length: 14 amino acids. V shed 6 bases, J shed 9 bases, and the junction held 14 bases outside the gene matches. The CDR3 sequence: CSAPRGSGGGEQFF. CDR3 nucleotide sequence: TGCAGTGCCCCACGGGGGAGTGGCGGGGGTGAGCAGTTCTTC.

This clonotype has just a few counts. J is TRBJ1-1 and V is TRBV28; D call uncertain. CDR3 length equals 17 residues. Germline CDR1 is MDHEN and CDR2 is SYDVKM. V was pared by 2 bases and J by 0 bases, with 16 bases between. The CDR3 DNA reads TGTGCCAGCAGTTTAAGGCGCAGAAGCCTTATGAACACTGAAGCTTTCTTT. Translation gives CASSLRRRSLMNTEAFF.

This clonotype has a handful of counts. The rearrangement links TRBV6-2 or TRBV6-3 to TRBJ2-2; 9 bases line up with TRBD1. CDR1 is MNHEY and CDR2 is SVGEGT in the germline V gene. This CDR3 region has 17 residues. J was trimmed by 6 bases and V by 2 bases; bases with no gene match: 10. The CDR3 is CASSYLGQGTKAGELFF. The CDR3 nucleotides are TGTGCCAGCAGTTACCTTGGACAGGGGACGAAGGCCGGGGAGCTGTTTTTT.

This clonotype has only a few counts. This chain joins TRBV28 and TRBJ2-5, with D possibly TRBD1 on 5 matching bases. This CDR3 spans 13 amino acids. Germline V CDR1 and CDR2: MDHEN, SYDVKM. V lost 4 bases, J lost 5 bases, and 11 bases lay in between. The CDR3 nucleotides read TGTGCCAGCAGTTCAAGGGGTAGGGAGACCCAGTACTTC. Encoded protein: CASSSRGRETQYF.

V is TRBV7-8 and J is TRBJ2-4; D might be TRBD1 (6 bases). Looked up from germline, CDR1 is SGHVS and CDR2 is FQNEAQ. V gave up 5 bases and J gave up 15 bases, with 17 bases separating them. The CDR3 is 12 amino acids. CDR3 sequence (DNA): TGTGCCAGCAGCCCAAAGCAGGGGTCGCGGTACTTC. This gives the protein CASSPKQGSRYF.

This clonotype was observed once. DNA of the CDR3: TGTGCCAGCAGTCCCCGGCCGGGACAGGGGGCAGGAGAGACCCAGTACTTC. Translated, it gives CASSPRPGQGAGETQYF. V is TRBV28 and J is TRBJ2-5; 12 bases agree with TRBD1. This CDR3 is built from 17 residues. Looked up from germline, CDR1 is MDHEN and CDR2 is SYDVKM. V shed 5 bases, J shed 4 bases, and the junction held 11 bases outside the gene matches.

This clonotype was seen a handful of times. The V and J genes are TRBV12-3 or TRBV12-4 and TRBJ2-1; 9 bases match TRBD1. The CDR3 sequence is 15 residues long. J gave up 5 bases and V 6 bases, and 8 bases lay outside the gene matches. The CDR3 DNA sequence: TGTGCCAGCAGCCCTGACAGGGGGGGGCACAATGAGCAGTTCTTC. Translating gives CASSPDRGGHNEQFF.

The chain carries TRBV7-3 and TRBJ2-7; 7 bases match TRBD2. The V and J ends lost 5 bases and 4 bases, in that order; junction bases with no gene match: 14. The CDR3 runs to 16 residues. CDR1 is SGHTA, CDR2 FQGTGA, per germline. The CDR3 bases are TGTGCCAGCAGCGTGCAGCCGACGACTAGCTGGTACGAGCAGTACTTC. Amino acid sequence: CASSVQPTTSWYEQYF.

This clonotype was found many times. V gene TRBV29-1 combines with J gene TRBJ2-5; a weak D match, TRBD2 (5 bases). Germline CDR1 is SQVTM and CDR2 is ANQGSEA. The CDR3 extends over 11 amino acids. Trimming pared 6 bases from V and 5 bases from J, leaving 10 bases between. CDR3 bases: TGCAGCGTGTCAGGCGGGGAGACCCAGTACTTC. This translates into CSVSGGETQYF.

CDR3: CASSTFSVATDTQYF. CDR3 nucleotide sequence: TGTGCCAGCAGTACCTTTAGCGTCGCCACAGATACGCAGTATTTT. The chain links TRBV28 to TRBJ2-3, with D maybe TRBD2 (5 bases). The V gene's germline CDR1 is MDHEN and CDR2 SYDVKM. V was cut by 5 bases and J by 2 bases, with 14 bases left in between. The CDR3 is 15 residues long. Full variable domain (rest looked up from reference TRBV28 and TRBJ2-3): DVKVTQSSRYLVKRTGEKVFLECVQDMDHENMFWYRQDPGLGLRLIYFSYDVKMKEKGDIPEGYSVSREKKERFSLILESASTNQTSMYLCASSTFSVATDTQYFGPGTRLTVL.

This clonotype was observed a few times. The chain has TRBV9 and TRBJ1-6; D not resolved. The germline V gene has CDR1 SGDLS and CDR2 YYNGEE. With 3 bases removed from V and 2 bases from J, the gap between germline ends came to 6 bases. This CDR3 comprises 14 residues. CDR3 amino acids: CASSGGTYNSPLHF. The DNA of the CDR3 is TGTGCCAGCAGCGGGGGAACCTATAATTCACCCCTCCACTTT. Complete variable domain (other parts from reference TRBV9 and TRBJ1-6): DSGVTQTPKHLITATGQRVTLRCSPRSGDLSVYWYQQSLDQGLQFLIQYYNGEERAKGNILERFSAQQFPDLHSELNLSSLELGDSALYFCASSGGTYNSPLHFGNGTRLTVT.

This clonotype was counted between two and nine times. The chain has TRBV12-3 or TRBV12-4 and TRBJ1-5, with 7 bases lining up with TRBD1. This CDR3 comprises 13 residues. After removal of 5 bases from V and 10 bases from J, the junction contained 8 bases not matched to a gene. The CDR3 sequence is CASSGQERGPQHF. The CDR3 nucleotides read TGTGCCAGCAGTGGACAGGAGCGGGGACCCCAGCATTTT.

The chain combines TRBV9 with TRBJ1-5; D uncertain. CDR3 length: 13 residues. Germline V gene lookup returns CDR1 SGDLS and CDR2 YYNGEE. The ends were cut back, 2 bases at V and 7 bases at J, with 10 bases in the middle. This CDR3 is CASSVEPRQPQHF. The CDR3, as DNA: TGTGCCAGCAGCGTTGAACCGAGGCAGCCCCAGCATTTT.

Here the CDR3 DNA reads TGTGCCAGCAGTTACTCGATTGCGTCACCCCTCCACTTT. Amino acids: CASSYSIASPLHF. The chain joins TRBV6-5 to TRBJ1-6; D remains ambiguous. The CDR3 loop spans 13 amino acids. Trimming pared 0 bases from V and 10 bases from J, leaving 7 bases between. CDR1 and CDR2 from the germline V gene are MNHEY and SVGAGI.